Listed below are T cell receptor beta chains from one sample, sequenced in a study of TIL therapy for anti-PD-1-resistant metastatic lung cancer. Only in-frame clones appear in the TCRdb table, and some are missing; sequencing was by immunoSEQ multiplex PCR. Among tens of thousands of clones listed, about two thirds were seen once. Sequenced here: tumor tissue, sampled at baseline. These receptors were taken from a person aged 25 to 79 with non-small cell lung cancer. CDR3s leave out the opening cysteine and the closing phenylalanine or tryptophan. The order of the fields is D gene, V gene, CDR3 protein. A D gene is named only where the DNA matches it firmly.

TRBD2 TRBV7-9 ASSFGGGRTDTQY
- TRBV7-9 ASSLYPGAEAF
TRBD2 TRBV28 ASSSAGGPEQY
- TRBV28 ASIDPGNGAYEQY
- TRBV28 ASRGRYLTYEQY
TRBD1 TRBV4-1 ASSHLQGADTEAF
- TRBV7-9 ASSLVTSYNEQF
- TRBV10-2 ASSEGPRTDTQY
TRBD1 TRBV10-3 AIRGDRAGANVLT
- TRBV7-9 ASSLVETQY
- TRBV5-4 ASSLGDPNEQY
- TRBV28 ASSLLPPGGVTNEKLF
TRBD1 TRBV28 ASRSIDRGTDGYT
- TRBV7-9 ASSFRGGTGELF
TRBD1 TRBV5-5 ASSADRPYGYT
TRBD1 TRBV5-1 ASSLQGVGYGYT
- TRBV10-3 AISDGFETQY
- TRBV5-1 ASSGVAADTQY
TRBD1 TRBV5-3 ARSSGQGSYNEQF
- TRBV5-1 ASSLGGDTGELF
- TRBV7-2 ASSRGPSGANVLT
- TRBV2 ASSQETQY
TRBD1 TRBV7-8 ASSLGTGGSTDTQY
- TRBV5-1 ASSLLQYEQY
TRBD1 TRBV5-4 ASSSVRGPNTGELF
- TRBV6-6 ASSRADTEAF
- TRBV7-3 ASSLEAMNTEAF
- TRBV2 ASSETLELF
TRBD2 TRBV9 ASSVERLAGPGGTDTQY
- TRBV5-1 ASSWGNDGYEQY
TRBD1 TRBV6-5 ASSYGDRLGYGYT
- TRBV30 AWSVVGRSETQY